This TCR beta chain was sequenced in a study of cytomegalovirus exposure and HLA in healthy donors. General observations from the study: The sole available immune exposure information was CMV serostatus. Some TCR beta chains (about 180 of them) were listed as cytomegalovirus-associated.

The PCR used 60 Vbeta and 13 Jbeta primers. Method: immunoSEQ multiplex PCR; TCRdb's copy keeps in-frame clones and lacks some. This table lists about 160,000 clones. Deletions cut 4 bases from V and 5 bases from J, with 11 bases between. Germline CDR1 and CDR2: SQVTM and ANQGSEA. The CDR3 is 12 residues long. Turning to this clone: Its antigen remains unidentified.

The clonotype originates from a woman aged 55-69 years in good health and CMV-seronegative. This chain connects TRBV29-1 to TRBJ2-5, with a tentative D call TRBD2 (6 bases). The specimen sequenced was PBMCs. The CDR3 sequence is CSVGGDRETQYF. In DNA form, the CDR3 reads TGCAGCGTTGGGGGGGACCGGGAGACCCAGTACTTC.